This TCR beta chain was recovered during a study of cytomegalovirus exposure and HLA in healthy donors (dated by TCRdb to the late 2010s). About the study as a whole: An earlier analysis of 587 of the donors reported 276 Gb of sequence data and 90 million to 120 million unique TCR beta sequences obtained from 180 million or so T cells. Approximately 310 gigabases of sequencing data and 70 million to 85 million unique TCR sequences were included in an early release covering roughly 700 HLA-typed donors. Of the roughly 400 genotyped donors, 65% to 90% were placed in the genetic ancestry cluster associated with self-reported Caucasian donors. The study was designed to test whether signatures of past pathogen exposure could be identified by cataloging public T cell receptors. The study profiled the T cell repertoires of under 850 subjects by immunosequencing and related them to cytomegalovirus serostatus. Along with the roughly 700-subject first cohort, a separate validation cohort of over a hundred different subjects was used. To predict cytomegalovirus infection status, the study brought together high-throughput TCR immunosequencing, statistical association of individual TCRs with disease status, and machine learning. A later analysis re-analyzed previously published TCR beta repertoires from approximately 700 donors and added high-resolution HLA genotyping to study TCR occurrence patterns. In the later analysis, no new phenotypic data were used to find candidate immune exposures; instead, reliance was placed on TCR beta sequences and their occurrence across donors. In an earlier analysis of 500 to 650 of the donors, high-throughput TCR beta sequencing was used to judge whether each TCR beta V gene segment behaved as functional or pseudogenic. Alongside the repertoire data, information on donor age, sex, ethnicity and CMV serostatus was compiled. In a later genetic analysis, genome-wide SNP genotypes for 398 of the 666 donors were used, and that subset was treated as a discovery cohort. All discovery cohort repertoires had been generated on a single sequencing platform. Class I and class II HLA loci were covered by the typing at four-digit resolution. The number of donors typed differed by locus, with 629-630 for A, B, C, DRB1 and DQB1, about 500 for DQA1, 600 to 610 for DPA1, and some 470 for DPB1. Five DR-DQ haplotypes were handled as single units for association and clustering, since linkage in the cohort was strong. Among 398 genotyped donors of the cohort, an average of approximately 230,000 unique TCR beta nucleotide sequences were sequenced per donor, around 20% of them non-productive.

Library prep was done by the immunoSEQ multiplex PCR assay. The multiplex PCR relied on a mix of 60 forward primers for TCR Vbeta segments and 13 reverse primers for TCR Jbeta segments. Amplification of the CDR3 region of rearranged TCR beta genes was performed with a multiplex PCR assay on genomic DNA. The amplified TCR beta libraries were sequenced on the Illumina HiSeq System as 87-base-pair reads. For the original study's pipeline: A later analysis tallied some 79 million unique TCR beta chains across the 600 to 700 repertoires, and about 10 million of those chains were shared by two or more donors. Raw reads were error-corrected and collapsed into unique sequences with a nearest-neighbor algorithm that merged closely related sequences to remove PCR and sequencing errors. To assign V, D and J gene segments, CDR3 sequences were aligned to IMGT reference sequences. Each retained sequence needed at least a six-nucleotide match to both a V gene segment and a J gene segment. A rearrangement was called productive if the CDR3 had no stop codons and remained in frame with V and J, and every other rearrangement was called non-productive. Following IMGT convention, CDR3 was defined as the stretch from the second conserved V-encoded cysteine to the conserved J-encoded phenylalanine. The earlier analysis of 587 of the donors excluded sequences that lacked an unambiguous match to a single V gene segment. In an earlier analysis of approximately 560 of the donors, a V segment was called functional when productive rearrangements were above 56.7%, and segregating when the standard deviation between donors exceeded 5%. To diagnose cytomegalovirus status from the catalog of TCR beta chain sequences, a statistical classification framework was built. V and J gene assignment, in a later analysis, came from comparing TCR nucleotide sequences with IMGT/GENE-DB human TR gene sequences. Using the TCRdist pipeline, a later analysis assigned CDR3 sequences along with most-parsimonious VDJ recombination scenarios. A later analysis defined each TCR beta chain by its CDR3 amino acid sequence plus V-gene family, and excluded reads lacking a unique V-gene family. A later analysis removed 500 to 650 highly shared, low-generation-probability nucleotide sequences to deal with suspected cross-contamination and a sequencing artifact. A later analysis calculated a clonal expansion index for each public chain from normalized within-repertoire ranks of inferred template counts. In a later analysis, generation probabilities were computed with a VDJ recombination model fitted to out-of-frame rearrangements, and the resulting probabilities were checked against IGoR. In a later analysis, TCR-TCR, TCR-HLA and TCR-CMV co-occurrence was scored with hypergeometric tests, and a repertoire-size bias correction was applied to TCR pairs. In a later analysis, false discovery rates were estimated by permuting HLA or CMV assignments 20 times. In a later analysis, co-occurring TCRs were grouped using DBSCAN, and TCRdist sequence similarity was added for clustering within HLA-allele-positive subsets. Repertoires with fewer than 30,000 or more than 120,000 public chains were left out of co-occurrence clustering, as were five repertoires with anomalous nucleotide sharing. TCRdb re-hosts the immuneACCESS table, in-frame sequences only. Its copies lack some clones; in the studies checked, an unresolved V gene accounts for under half of them, and the cause for the rest is not known. The V and J calls and the clone size are those of that table, but D and trimming were determined from the DNA. The sample table holds 100,000 to 150,000 clones, of which around 9% were seen once. The ten largest clonotypes hold 4.5% to 6% of the sample.

On this clone: There is no known antigen for this receptor. Per-nucleotide qualities are absent, and no much larger clonotype sits a single base away.

Cut back by 4 bases and 2 bases, the V and J ends lie 15 bases apart. The cysteine opens and the phenylalanine closes a CDR3 of 15 amino acids. The retained sequence is limited to the CDR3, 45 bases, with the frame set at the first base. The germline V gene (reference sequence) supplies CDR1 SGHNT and CDR2 YYREEE. What the authors observed across the whole study: Because the 87-base-pair reads could not distinguish some IMGT-functional V segments, including TRBV6-2 and TRBV6-3, those segments were excluded. Compared with equally common non-associated chains, HLA-associated TCR beta chains in a later analysis were more clonally expanded and had lower generation probabilities. Only TCR beta chains were sequenced in this cohort, and the absence of alpha or paired-chain data limited detectable features. A cluster of highly shared sequence variants was judged likely to represent a technical artifact of the sequencing pipeline. In the study, about 150 TCR beta chains were listed as associated with cytomegalovirus. According to a later analysis, TCR association rates differed among HLA loci, with DRB1 alleles showing the most associated TCRs and HLA-C alleles showing the fewest. Most TCR sequences were observed very rarely across donors, whereas some public TCRs were present in many individuals. CMV serostatus was the only immune exposure information available for the cohort. Compared with the roughly 600-donor mean, donors in an Asian-associated ancestry cluster had fewer N-insertions in productive TCRs, according to a later genetic analysis. At a false discovery rate of 0.05, a later analysis linked some 17,000 TCR beta sequences to specific HLA alleles. A later analysis reported that several top co-occurrence clusters appeared linked to parvovirus B19, influenza, CMV and Epstein-Barr virus. The classifier was reported to diagnose cytomegalovirus status with high specificity and sensitivity in both the original and validation cohorts. Linkage disequilibrium might explain the correlated functional status among segregating V segments, but an unknown experimental factor could not be excluded. Strong co-occurrence of HLA alleles, especially DR and DQ, made assigning TCR associations to individual alleles difficult. In vitro tests confirmed that a few of the cytomegalovirus-associated TCR beta chains recognize cytomegalovirus antigens. The earlier analysis of some 560 of the donors excluded 15 to 20 rarely observed V segments, including chromosome 9 orphons, because counts were too low. In a later analysis, most CMV-associated TCR beta chains were found to appear HLA-restricted, with HLA associations seemingly driven largely by CMV exposure. In an earlier analysis of approximately 600 of the donors, most TCR beta V segments were observed in productive rearrangements about 87% or about 30% of the time, broadly matching IMGT annotations. The authors suggested that the approach could potentially be extended to other disease states and immunological phenotypes. Because HLA typing was unavailable for some donors at each locus, only the typed subset was used in association tests. Presence/absence analyses assumed roughly uniform sequencing depth across donors, an assumption that may not hold. A further reported finding was that TCR beta sequences accurately predicted the HLA-A and HLA-B alleles for most subjects in the first cohort. In a later genetic analysis, a missense DCLRE1C variant was associated with V-gene and J-gene trimming of TCR beta chains, and the association was replicated in an independent cohort.

The cohort was made up of approximately 700 healthy bone marrow donors. At the time of sampling, all cohort members were nominally healthy, though unrecorded immune exposures were likely present. The donor was CMV seronegative and belonged to the group of roughly 330 seronegative cohort members. A peripheral blood sample was collected from each donor, and TCR beta sequencing was performed on peripheral blood mononuclear cells. The Qiagen DNeasy Blood Extraction Kit was used to extract genomic DNA from the blood cell samples. In this chain, TRBV5-4 is recombined with TRBJ2-5; the D segment could be TRBD2, given 6 matching bases. The sequencing sample was made of PBMCs. This TCR was sampled from a middle-aged man in good health and CMV-seronegative. In nucleotide form, the sequence is TGTGCCAGCAGCAAGGCCGGGACTTCTCAAGAGACCCAGTACTTC. This yields the protein CASSKAGTSQETQYF.